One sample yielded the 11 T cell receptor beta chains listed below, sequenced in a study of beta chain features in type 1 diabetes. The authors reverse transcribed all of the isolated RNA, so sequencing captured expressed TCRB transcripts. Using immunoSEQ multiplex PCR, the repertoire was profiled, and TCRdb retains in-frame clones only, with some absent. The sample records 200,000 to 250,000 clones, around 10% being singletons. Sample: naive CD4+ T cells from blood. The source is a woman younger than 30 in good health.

In nucleotides, the CDR3 is TGTGCCAGCAGTTACCGGCTCAGGGGGTCAGACACTGAAGCTTTCTTT. It specifies CASSYRLRGSDTEAFF. This rearrangement joins TRBV6-6 to TRBJ1-1, with TRBD1 identical over 7 bases. With V trimmed by 2 bases and J by 3 bases, 9 bases remained unmatched. CDR1 is MNHNY, CDR2 SVGAGI, per germline (reference sequence). The CDR3 is made up of 16 amino acids.

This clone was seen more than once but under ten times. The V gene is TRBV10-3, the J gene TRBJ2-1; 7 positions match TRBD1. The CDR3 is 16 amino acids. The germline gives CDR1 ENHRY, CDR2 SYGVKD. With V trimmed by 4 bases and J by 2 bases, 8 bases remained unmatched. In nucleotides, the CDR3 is TGTGCCATCAGTGTTTCCTTACAGGGGACCTACAATGAGCAGTTCTTC. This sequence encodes CAISVSLQGTYNEQFF.

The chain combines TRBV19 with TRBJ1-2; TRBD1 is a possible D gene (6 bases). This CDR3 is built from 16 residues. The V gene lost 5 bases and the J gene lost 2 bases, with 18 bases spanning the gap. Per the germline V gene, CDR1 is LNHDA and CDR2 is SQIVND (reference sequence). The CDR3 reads CASSFLPRTANYGYTF. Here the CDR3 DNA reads TGTGCCAGTAGTTTCCTCCCCAGGACAGCGAACTATGGCTACACCTTC.

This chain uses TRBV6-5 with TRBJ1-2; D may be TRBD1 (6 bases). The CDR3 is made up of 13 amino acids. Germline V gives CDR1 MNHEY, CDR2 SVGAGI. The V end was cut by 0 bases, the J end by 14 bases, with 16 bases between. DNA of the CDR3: TGTGCCAGCAGTTACTCGAGGGTACAGGGAGGGACCTTC. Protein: CASSYSRVQGGTF.

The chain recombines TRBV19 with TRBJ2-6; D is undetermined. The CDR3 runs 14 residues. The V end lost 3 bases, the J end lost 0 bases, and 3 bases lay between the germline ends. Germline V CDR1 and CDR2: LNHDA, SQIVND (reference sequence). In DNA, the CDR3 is TGTGCCAGTAGTATTAACTCTGGGGCCAACGTCCTGACTTTC. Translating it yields CASSINSGANVLTF.

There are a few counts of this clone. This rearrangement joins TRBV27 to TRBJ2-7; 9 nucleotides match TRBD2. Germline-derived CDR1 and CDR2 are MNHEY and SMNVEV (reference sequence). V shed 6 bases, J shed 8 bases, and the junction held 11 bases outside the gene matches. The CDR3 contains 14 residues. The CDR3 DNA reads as TGTGCCAGCAGCTTTGGGGTAGCGGGAGCAAAGCAGTACTTC. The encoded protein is CASSFGVAGAKQYF.

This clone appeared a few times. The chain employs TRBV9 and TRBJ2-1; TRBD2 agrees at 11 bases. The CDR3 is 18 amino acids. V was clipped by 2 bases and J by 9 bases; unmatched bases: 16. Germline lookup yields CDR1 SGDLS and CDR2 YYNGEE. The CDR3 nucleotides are TGTGCCAGCAGCGTCTCGGCTAGCGGGAGGCCCATCAGGGGTGAGCAGTTCTTC. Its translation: CASSVSASGRPIRGEQFF.

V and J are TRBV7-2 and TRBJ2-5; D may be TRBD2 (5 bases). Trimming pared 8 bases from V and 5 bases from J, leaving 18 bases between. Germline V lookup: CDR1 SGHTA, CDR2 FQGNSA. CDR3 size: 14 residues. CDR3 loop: CASLTPGTVETQYF. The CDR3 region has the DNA TGTGCCAGCCTTACCCCGGGAACCGTGGAGACCCAGTACTTC.

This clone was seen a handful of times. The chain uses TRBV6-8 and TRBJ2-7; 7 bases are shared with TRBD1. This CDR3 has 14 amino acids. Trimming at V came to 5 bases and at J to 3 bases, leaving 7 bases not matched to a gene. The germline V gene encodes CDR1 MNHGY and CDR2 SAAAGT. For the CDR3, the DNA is TGTGCCAGCAGTACGGACAGGACCATCTACGAGCAGTACTTC. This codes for CASSTDRTIYEQYF.

The CDR3 sequence is CASSRTGGKTGELFF. In DNA form, the CDR3 reads TGTGCCAGCAGCCGTACAGGGGGTAAAACCGGGGAGCTGTTTTTT. V usage is TRBV5-4 and J usage is TRBJ2-2, with TRBD1 matching over 8 bases. There are 15 residues in the CDR3. Germline V gene data show CDR1 as SGHNT and CDR2 as YYREEE (reference sequence). J was trimmed by 5 bases and V by 4 bases; bases with no gene match: 7.

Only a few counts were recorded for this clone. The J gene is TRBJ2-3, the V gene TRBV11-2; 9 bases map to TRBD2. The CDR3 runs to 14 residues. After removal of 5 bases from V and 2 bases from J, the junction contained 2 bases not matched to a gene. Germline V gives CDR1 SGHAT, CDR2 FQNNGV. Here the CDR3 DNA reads TGTGCCAGCAGCCGCGGGGGGGCCACAGATACGCAGTATTTT. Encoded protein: CASSRGGATDTQYF.